Shown below are 29 T cell receptor beta chains from a single sample sequenced in a study of T cells after posttransplantation cyclophosphamide (TCRdb year 2016). Preparation of the library involved the immunoSEQ multiplex PCR assay. TCRdb took this table from immuneACCESS and kept in-frame rearrangements with V and J called. Such tables lack part of the clones; where checked against another copy, unresolved V genes explain under half of the gap, and the rest is unexplained. This sample gives 2,500 to 3,500 clones in total; over 65% of them show up just once. The ten top clones hold 12% of the sample. Sequences were obtained from CD8+ T cells sorted from PBMCs. These receptors were obtained from a woman aged 50 to 65 in good health and a related stem cell transplant donor.

This clone has only a few counts. The genes are TRBV6-5 and TRBJ2-7; D remains ambiguous. The CDR3 is 14 amino acids. V shed 5 bases and J shed 1 base, with 12 bases lying between them. Looked up from germline, CDR1 is MNHEY and CDR2 is SVGAGI. CDR3 DNA sequence: TGTGCCAGCAGTGAATATGCGGAATCCTACGAGCAGTACTTC. Encoded protein: CASSEYAESYEQYF.

The rearrangement links TRBV5-1 to TRBJ1-2; D uncertain. The CDR3 consists of 14 residues. The V gene's germline CDR1 is SGHRS and CDR2 YFSETQ. Between the trimmed V and J ends, which lost 3 bases and 4 bases, there was a span of 13 bases. Written as DNA, the CDR3 is TGCGCCAGCAGCTCTGGACTGGGTTTCTATGGCTACACCTTC. This encodes CASSSGLGFYGYTF.

The chain uses TRBV6-5 and TRBJ1-1; D may be TRBD1 (5 bases). The V end was cut by 6 bases, the J end by 4 bases, with 15 bases between. Germline CDR1 MNHEY, CDR2 SVGAGI. This CDR3 is 14 amino acids long. In DNA, the CDR3 is TGTGCCAGCAGAGGACAAGCTTGGGGCACTGAAGCTTTCTTT. This sequence encodes CASRGQAWGTEAFF.

The chain carries TRBV5-1 and TRBJ2-7, with TRBD2 matching 7 bases. The CDR3 spans 14 residues. After removal of 4 bases from V and 4 bases from J, the junction contained 8 bases not matched to a gene. The germline V gene has CDR1 SGHRS and CDR2 YFSETQ. The CDR3 DNA reads TGCGCCAGCAGCCCTAGCGGAACCCTATACGAGCAGTACTTC. This translates into CASSPSGTLYEQYF.

The gene calls are TRBV27 and TRBJ2-7; TRBD2 matches at 8 bases. The trim removed 5 bases at V and 0 bases at J, leaving 3 bases unmatched. Germline-derived CDR1 and CDR2 are MNHEY and SMNVEV (reference sequence). This CDR3 spans 14 amino acids. CDR3 bases: TGTGCCAGCAGTGCCACTAGCGGCTCCTACGAGCAGTACTTC. The encoded protein is CASSATSGSYEQYF.

The chain is built from TRBV19 and TRBJ2-7, with 7 bases that match TRBD1. In germline, CDR1 is LNHDA, CDR2 SQIVND (reference sequence). The CDR3 covers 14 residues. V lost 1 base to trimming and J lost 4 bases; unmatched junction nucleotides: 4. The CDR3 sequence is CASSIGTGVYEQYF. CDR3 sequence (DNA): TGTGCCAGTAGTATAGGTACAGGGGTTTACGAGCAGTACTTC.

V gene TRBV7-9 combines with J gene TRBJ2-7; 11 bases are shared with TRBD2. CDR1 and CDR2 from the germline V gene are SEHNR and FQNEAQ (reference sequence). The V gene end was trimmed by 5 bases and the J gene end by 0 bases; junction bases not matched to a gene: 15. The CDR3 is 19 residues long. The CDR3 nucleotides read TGTGCCAGCAGCCAGGGGGGACTAGCGGCACCGGGCCTCTCCTACGAGCAGTACTTC. This encodes CASSQGGLAAPGLSYEQYF. The full variable domain, in which reference TRBV7-9 and TRBJ2-7 provide the parts outside the CDR3, is DTGVSQNPRHKITKRGQNVTFRCDPISEHNRLYWYRQTLGQGPEFLTYFQNEAQLEKSRLLSDRFSAERPKGSFSTLEIQRTEQGDSAMYLCASSQGGLAAPGLSYEQYFGPGTRLTVT.

The rearrangement links TRBV5-6 to TRBJ2-7; 9 nucleotides align to TRBD1. With 4 bases clipped from V and 3 bases from J, the junction kept 5 bases outside the gene matches. In germline, CDR1 is SGHDT, CDR2 YYEEEE. This CDR3 has 14 amino acids. CDR3 region: CASSPGQGFYEQYF. The CDR3, as DNA: TGTGCCAGCAGCCCGGGACAGGGTTTCTACGAGCAGTACTTC.

As to this clone: At one end the junction does not follow the germline gene, possibly because of a read error. The rearrangement links TRBV6-5 to TRBJ1-2, with no clear D. Per the germline V gene, CDR1 is MNHEY and CDR2 is SVGAGI. The CDR3 contains 11 residues. In DNA form, the CDR3 reads TGCGCCAGCAGTCTGGGGAGCAGCTACACCTTC. It translates to CASSLGSSYTF.

CDR3 amino acids: CSVTGLAGVPEQFF. CDR3 DNA sequence: TGCAGCGTTACCGGACTAGCGGGAGTGCCTGAGCAGTTCTTC. The chain links TRBV29-1 to TRBJ2-1; 13 bases align to TRBD2. This CDR3 region has 14 residues. V lost 5 bases and J lost 9; bases outside the gene matches: 7. Looked up from germline, CDR1 is SQVTM and CDR2 is ANQGSEA.

The chain couples TRBV19 to TRBJ2-1; 14 bases align to TRBD2. Germline lookup yields CDR1 LNHDA and CDR2 SQIVND (reference sequence). CDR3 size: 15 residues. V dropped 11 bases and J dropped 8; count of bases not matched to a gene: 11. The CDR3 protein is CASTPGLAGVDEQFF. The CDR3 nucleotides read TGTGCCTCAACCCCGGGACTAGCGGGAGTAGATGAGCAGTTCTTC.

The rearrangement joins TRBV19 to TRBJ2-1; 11 bases are a match to TRBD2. The CDR3 sequence is 15 residues long. The V segment lost 5 bases and the J segment 9 bases; nucleotides outside the gene matches: 9. Looked up from germline, CDR1 is LNHDA and CDR2 is SQIVND (reference sequence). The CDR3 region is CASSLTSGSYAEQFF. The CDR3 DNA reads TGTGCCAGTAGTTTAACTAGCGGGAGCTATGCTGAGCAGTTCTTC.

The chain recombines TRBV7-9 with TRBJ1-5; D may be TRBD1 (6 bases). Germline lookup yields CDR1 SEHNR and CDR2 FQNEAQ (reference sequence). The CDR3 extends over 13 amino acids. The V end was cut by 7 bases, the J end by 6 bases, with 13 bases between. The CDR3 sequence is CASTTTGLQPQHF. CDR3 DNA: TGTGCCAGCACAACAACAGGGCTTCAGCCCCAGCATTTT.

The V call is TRBV5-4, the J call TRBJ2-3; 8 bases align to TRBD1. Germline assignment: CDR1 SGHNT and CDR2 YYREEE (reference sequence). CDR3 size: 16 residues. Trimming at V came to 4 bases and at J to 5 bases, leaving 12 bases not matched to a gene. The CDR3 here is CASSRQGAGTKDTQYF. The CDR3 coding sequence is TGTGCCAGCAGCCGGCAGGGGGCCGGCACGAAAGATACGCAGTATTTT.

The chain carries TRBV27 and TRBJ1-5; maybe TRBD1 (5 bases). This CDR3 is built from 14 residues. Germline V gives CDR1 MNHEY, CDR2 SMNVEV (reference sequence). Deletions cut 0 bases from V and 5 bases from J, with 8 bases between. The CDR3 DNA is TGTGCCAGCAGTTTATCGGGGCTACATCAGCCCCAGCATTTT. This translates into CASSLSGLHQPQHF.

This rearrangement joins TRBV6-4 to TRBJ2-1, with 8 bases lining up with TRBD2. After removal of 2 bases from V and 5 bases from J, the junction contained 5 bases not matched to a gene. CDR3 length: 15 amino acids. Germline loops: CDR1 MRHNA, CDR2 SNTAGT. The CDR3 nucleotides read TGTGCCAGCAGTGACCCTAGCGGGTACGACAATGAGCAGTTCTTC. Translating gives CASSDPSGYDNEQFF.

V is TRBV28 and J is TRBJ2-1, with D perhaps matching TRBD2 (5 bases). The CDR3 is 15 amino acids. V gave up 5 bases and J gave up 2 bases, with 13 bases separating them. The germline V gene encodes CDR1 MDHEN and CDR2 SYDVKM. The CDR3 loop reads CASSLRDSAYNEQFF. In nucleotides, the CDR3 is TGTGCCAGCAGTCTCCGGGATAGTGCCTACAATGAGCAGTTCTTC.

The rearrangement links TRBV11-2 to TRBJ2-1, with a tentative D call TRBD1 (6 bases). Germline values: CDR1 SGHAT, CDR2 FQNNGV. This CDR3 contains 16 residues. The germline V and J ends were trimmed by 5 bases and 6 bases, with 20 bases remaining between them. The CDR3 sequence: CASSRKQRTEINEQFF. In nucleotides, the CDR3 is TGTGCCAGCAGCCGTAAGCAACGGACAGAAATCAATGAGCAGTTCTTC.

The chain links TRBV27 to TRBJ2-5; TRBD2 aligns across 13 bases. The germline gives CDR1 MNHEY, CDR2 SMNVEV (reference sequence). The CDR3 totals 16 residues. J gave up 4 bases and V 6 bases, and 8 bases lay outside the gene matches. CDR3 nucleotides: TGTGCCAGCAGAGAAGGGACTAGCGGGATGGGAGAGACCCAGTACTTC. Encoded protein: CASREGTSGMGETQYF.

The gene calls are TRBV13 and TRBJ1-1, with a tentative D call TRBD1 (6 bases). The CDR3 is made up of 15 amino acids. Trimming cost V 5 bases and J 4 bases, with 17 bases left between them. CDR1 and CDR2 (germline): PRHDT, FYEKMQ (reference sequence). CDR3 DNA sequence: TGTGCCAGCAGCAAAAGAGGGGGTTTGGGCACTGAAGCTTTCTTT. This encodes CASSKRGGLGTEAFF.

This chain uses TRBV13 with TRBJ1-2, with 7 bases matching TRBD1. Trimming cost V 1 base and J 5 bases; bases outside gene matches: 10. The CDR3 runs to 16 residues. Germline CDR1 reads PRHDT; CDR2 reads FYEKMQ (reference sequence). CDR3 bases: TGTGCCAGCAGCTTAGCCCTGACAGGGCTTAGGTATGGCTACACCTTC. It yields the protein CASSLALTGLRYGYTF. Full variable domain (outside the CDR3, taken from reference TRBV13 and TRBJ1-2): AAGVIQSPRHLIKEKRETATLKCYPIPRHDTVYWYQQGPGQDPQFLISFYEKMQSDKGSIPDRFSAQQFSDYHSELNMSSLELGDSALYFCASSLALTGLRYGYTFGSGTRLTVV.

The V call is TRBV5-4, the J call TRBJ1-2, with D perhaps TRBD1 (5 bases). In germline, CDR1 is SGHNT, CDR2 YYREEE (reference sequence). The CDR3 covers 16 residues. The ends were cut back, 4 bases at V and 0 bases at J, with 16 bases in the middle. CDR3 residues: CASSVTDIGPNYGYTF. CDR3 DNA sequence: TGTGCCAGCAGCGTAACGGACATCGGCCCTAACTATGGCTACACCTTC.

The J gene is TRBJ1-2, the V gene TRBV5-1; D gene uncertain. The CDR3 extends over 15 amino acids. CDR1 is SGHRS, CDR2 YFSETQ, per germline. Trimming stripped 0 bases from V and 8 bases from J, with 17 bases between. DNA for the CDR3: TGCGCCAGCAGCTTGGAATCCTTTAGCGGTTGGGGCTACACCTTC. This encodes CASSLESFSGWGYTF.

The CDR3 here is CASSYSAGRSTEAFF. DNA of the CDR3: TGTGCCAGCAGTTACTCCGCGGGGCGAAGCACTGAAGCTTTCTTT. The J gene is TRBJ1-1, the V gene TRBV6-5; TRBD1 is a possible D gene (5 bases). The CDR3 covers 15 residues. From germline, CDR1 is MNHEY and CDR2 SVGAGI. The V and J ends lost 0 bases and 4 bases respectively, with 12 bases between them.

This clone appeared a few times. The chain has TRBV5-8 and TRBJ2-3; no clear D gene. The CDR3 totals 12 residues. CDR1 SGHTS and CDR2 YDEGEE come from the germline V gene. The germline V and J ends were trimmed by 3 bases and 6 bases, with 8 bases remaining between them. Here the CDR3 DNA reads TGTGCCAGCAGCTCCCTTTCCGATACGCAGTATTTT. Amino acids: CASSSLSDTQYF.

CDR3 region: CASSERDPGLAGSQTYNEQFF. As DNA, the CDR3 is TGTGCCAGCAGTGAAAGGGATCCGGGACTAGCGGGGAGCCAGACCTACAATGAGCAGTTCTTC. This chain joins TRBV2 and TRBJ2-1; 13 bases align to TRBD2. The V gene's germline CDR1 is SNHLY and CDR2 FYNNEI. J lost 2 bases, V lost 2 bases, and 15 bases had no gene match. The CDR3 consists of 21 residues.

The genes are TRBV9 and TRBJ1-2; 7 positions match TRBD1. J gave up 9 bases and V 3 bases, and 8 bases lay outside the gene matches. This CDR3 contains 13 residues. The V gene's germline CDR1 is SGDLS and CDR2 YYNGEE. The CDR3 spells CASSADRAVSYTF. CDR3 coding DNA: TGTGCCAGCAGCGCAGACAGGGCGGTCAGCTACACCTTC.

The genes are TRBV19 and TRBJ1-5; no clear D. Per the germline V gene, CDR1 is LNHDA and CDR2 is SQIVND (reference sequence). V dropped 3 bases and J dropped 5 bases, with 5 bases sitting between them. This CDR3 has 12 residues. The CDR3 DNA follows: TGTGCCAGTAGTATCGGTCATCAGCCCCAGCATTTT. It yields the protein CASSIGHQPQHF. Full variable domain (outside the CDR3, taken from reference TRBV19 and TRBJ1-5): DGGITQSPKYLFRKEGQNVTLSCEQNLNHDAMYWYRQDPGQGLRLIYYSQIVNDFQKGDIAEGYSVSREKKESFPLTVTSAQKNPTAFYLCASSIGHQPQHFGDGTRLSIL.

V gene TRBV6-6 combines with J gene TRBJ2-7, with 7 bases that match TRBD2. Germline values: CDR1 MNHNY, CDR2 SVGAGI (reference sequence). V shed 0 bases and J 5 bases; nucleotides not matched to a gene: 1. The CDR3 loop spans 13 amino acids. CDR3 nucleotides: TGTGCCAGCAGTTACTCCGGGAGGAACGAGCAGTACTTC. It is translated as CASSYSGRNEQYF.